This T cell receptor (beta chain) was sequenced in a study of T cell responses to AZD1222 COVID-19 vaccine. The method was immunoSEQ multiplex PCR; TCRdb's version includes in-frame clones alone and lacks a portion of them. The data show roughly 130,000 clones, with 70% to 90% seen just once and 1.6% held by the top ten. The germline V gene has CDR1 SGHTS and CDR2 YDEGEE. The CDR3 consists of 15 residues. With V trimmed by 0 bases and J by 4 bases, 3 bases remained unmatched. The study, taken as a whole, reports: Most donors were white British, females outnumbered males, and clonal diversity was possibly underestimated. Across the whole spike, CD4 TCRs peaked at regions 160-218 and 743-854.

This clone has a single count. The antigen is not known. The J gene is TRBJ1-5, the V gene TRBV5-8, with 8 nucleotides matching TRBD1. Sequenced here: peripheral blood, sampled on day 0 of AZD1222 vaccination. The TCR comes from an adult in good health. Here the CDR3 reads CASSLADRGNQPQHF. DNA of the CDR3: TGTGCCAGCAGCTTGGCCGACAGGGGAAATCAGCCCCAGCATTTT.